This entry lists 18 T cell receptor beta chains sequenced from one sample in a study of cytomegalovirus exposure and HLA in healthy donors. Primers included in the PCR were 60 Vbeta and 13 Jbeta primers. Some clones are missing from TCRdb's copy, which holds only in-frame ones; the method was immunoSEQ multiplex PCR. Here the sample spans approximately 60,000 clones, about 84% being singletons. The specimen was PBMCs. These receptor sequences come from a man aged 25-40 years in good health and CMV-seronegative.

This chain links TRBV18 with TRBJ2-1; the D gene is possibly TRBD2 (5 bases). Germline CDR1 KGHSH, CDR2 LQKENI. The CDR3 extends over 14 amino acids. V was trimmed by 3 bases and J by 4 bases, leaving 10 bases between them. CDR3 protein: CASSPIRDYNEQFF. DNA for the CDR3: TGTGCCAGCTCACCTATCCGGGATTACAATGAGCAGTTCTTC.

The V gene is TRBV11-2, the J gene TRBJ2-2; TRBD2 matches at 8 bases. The CDR3 covers 17 residues. The V and J ends lost 3 bases and 0 bases, in that order; junction bases with no gene match: 6. CDR1 is SGHAT, CDR2 FQNNGV, per germline. The CDR3 nucleotides are TGTGCCAGCAGCTTGCGGGTAGCGGGAACGAACACCGGGGAGCTGTTTTTT. It translates to CASSLRVAGTNTGELFF.

The gene calls are TRBV7-9 and TRBJ2-3; the match to TRBD1 covers 7 bases. Germline CDR1 is SEHNR and CDR2 is FQNEAQ (reference sequence). CDR3 length: 17 amino acids. Trimming took 0 bases from V and 3 from J; bases not matched to a gene: 9. The DNA for the CDR3 is TGTGCCAGCAGCTTAGCGGGGACAGTGAGAAAAACAGATACGCAGTATTTT. As protein: CASSLAGTVRKTDTQYF.

The chain links TRBV4-1 to TRBJ2-2; 9 nucleotides line up with TRBD1. Germline V gene lookup returns CDR1 MGHRA and CDR2 YSYEKL. CDR3 length: 16 amino acids. J lost 1 base, V lost 5 bases, and 5 bases had no gene match. The CDR3, as DNA: TGCGCCAGCAGCTTAATGGGACAGGGGAACACCGGGGAGCTGTTTTTT. It is translated as CASSLMGQGNTGELFF.

J is TRBJ2-2 and V is TRBV9; D is undetermined. Trimming left V 4 bases short and J 3 bases short, with 10 bases between. There are 14 residues in the CDR3. Per the germline V gene, CDR1 is SGDLS and CDR2 is YYNGEE. CDR3 sequence (DNA): TGTGCCAGCAGCCCATCGCAGGACACCGGGGAGCTGTTTTTT. Translation: CASSPSQDTGELFF.

The chain joins TRBV6-5 to TRBJ2-3, with TRBD1 as a possible D gene (7 bases). This CDR3 contains 15 residues. CDR1 is MNHEY, CDR2 SVGAGI, per germline. Trimming took off 2 bases at V and 4 bases at J, with 13 bases between the two ends. In DNA, the CDR3 is TGTGCCAGCAGTTACCAGGGGGGAGGTCCAGATACGCAGTATTTT. Translated: CASSYQGGGPDTQYF.

J is TRBJ2-3 and V is TRBV5-4; possibly TRBD2 for D (5 bases). This CDR3 has 14 amino acids. Germline values: CDR1 SGHNT, CDR2 YYREEE (reference sequence). V lost 4 bases and J lost 0, with 9 bases in between. Written as DNA, the CDR3 is TGTGCCAGCAGCCCCTGGACTAGCACAGATACGCAGTATTTT. Amino acid sequence: CASSPWTSTDTQYF. Together with reference TRBV5-4 and TRBJ2-3, the CDR3 gives the full variable domain: ETGVTQSPTHLIKTRGQQVTLRCSSQSGHNTVSWYQQALGQGPQFIFQYYREEENGRGNFPPRFSGLQFPNYSSELNVNALELDDSALYLCASSPWTSTDTQYFGPGTRLTVL.

The chain employs TRBV5-6 and TRBJ1-4; no clear D. The CDR3 extends over 15 amino acids. V lost 2 bases and J 3 bases, leaving 11 bases between the germline ends. Germline CDR1 SGHDT, CDR2 YYEEEE. CDR3 bases: TGTGCCAGCAGCTTCGGTGGGCGTCCTAATGAAAAACTGTTTTTT. Encoded protein: CASSFGGRPNEKLFF.

This rearrangement joins TRBV18 to TRBJ1-1; D unresolved. The CDR3 totals 13 residues. Germline lookup yields CDR1 KGHSH and CDR2 LQKENI. V was shortened by 9 bases and J by 1 base, with 12 bases between the two germline ends. CDR3 coding DNA: TGTGCCAGTAGGGAGGATACGAACACTGAAGCTTTCTTT. It yields the protein CASREDTNTEAFF.

In the case of this clone: Germline is not matched at one junction end, which may reflect a read error. The chain uses TRBV25-1 and TRBJ2-7; 10 bases are shared with TRBD1. CDR3 length: 15 residues. Germline lookup yields CDR1 MGHDK and CDR2 SYGVNS. As DNA, the CDR3 is TGTGCCAGCGGTGATGGGACAGGGGCTTCCTACGAGCAGTACTTC. Protein product: CASGDGTGASYEQYF.

This clone occurred a few times. V usage is TRBV4-3 and J usage is TRBJ2-3, with 7 bases lining up with TRBD2. This CDR3 region has 17 residues. From germline, CDR1 is LGHNA and CDR2 YSLEER. The V and J ends lost 0 bases and 0 bases, in that order; junction bases with no gene match: 6. In DNA, the CDR3 is TGCGCCAGCAGCCAAGACGCCGGGGGGTTTAGCACAGATACGCAGTATTTT. It encodes CASSQDAGGFSTDTQYF.

The rearrangement uses TRBV5-6 and TRBJ2-2, with TRBD2 matching 7 bases. The V gene's germline CDR1 is SGHDT and CDR2 YYEEEE. This CDR3 has 15 residues. Trimming removed 0 bases from V and 4 bases from J; junction bases left unmatched: 3. The CDR3 coding sequence is TGTGCCAGCAGCTTGGTGGGCGGGAGCACCGGGGAGCTGTTTTTT. As protein: CASSLVGGSTGELFF. The variable domain in full, with the rest retrieved from reference TRBV5-6 and TRBJ2-2, is DAGVTQSPTHLIKTRGQQVTLRCSPKSGHDTVSWYQQALGQGPQFIFQYYEEEERQRGNFPDRFSGHQFPNYSSELNVNALLLGDSALYLCASSLVGGSTGELFFGEGSRLTVL.

The rearrangement joins TRBV11-2 to TRBJ2-3, with 10 positions matching TRBD2. CDR1 and CDR2 (germline): SGHAT, FQNNGV. V was pared by 7 bases and J by 6 bases, with 10 bases of the junction left unmatched. This CDR3 has 15 amino acids. CDR3 nucleotide sequence: TGTGCCAGCACCGTTACTAGCGGGGTTCTGGATACGCAGTATTTT. Translated: CASTVTSGVLDTQYF.

The V gene is TRBV11-3, the J gene TRBJ2-2, with D possibly TRBD2 on 5 matching bases. Between the trimmed V and J ends, which lost 7 bases and 8 bases, there was a span of 11 bases. This CDR3 spans 12 amino acids. Germline-derived CDR1 and CDR2 are SGHNT and YENEEA. CDR3 bases: TGTGCCAGCACCCGGAGAGGGGGGGAGCTGTTTTTT. Its translation: CASTRRGGELFF.

The chain carries TRBV11-2 and TRBJ2-5, with 9 positions matching TRBD1. Near its end, the DNA agrees better with TRBJ2-7, so the J call may be wrong. The CDR3 runs to 15 residues. Germline lookup yields CDR1 SGHAT and CDR2 FQNNGV. The CDR3 region is CASSLDGTGTYEQYF. CDR3 in DNA: TGTGCCAGCAGCTTAGATGGGACAGGGACTTACGAGCAGTACTTC.

As for this clone: At one end the junction does not follow the germline gene, possibly because of a read error. The chain carries TRBV5-1 and TRBJ2-7; possibly TRBD1 for D (5 bases). CDR3 length: 15 amino acids. Germline loops: CDR1 SGHRS, CDR2 YFSETQ. CDR3: CASSLGQTIPLGFSF. In nucleotides, the CDR3 is TGCGCCAGCAGCTTGGGACAGACAATCCCTTTGGGGTTTTCCTTC. The variable domain in full, with the rest retrieved from reference TRBV5-1 and TRBJ2-7, is KAGVTQTPRYLIKTRGQQVTLSCSPISGHRSVSWYQQTPGQGLQFLFEYFSETQRNKGNFPGRFSGRQFSNSRSEMNVSTLELGDSALYLCASSLGQTIPLGFSFGPGTRLTVT.

The CDR3 region has the DNA TGTGCCAGCAGTGAACCGGGACTTGGAAACACCATATATTTT. Its translation: CASSEPGLGNTIYF. The V call is TRBV6-5, the J call TRBJ1-3; weak D call: TRBD1 (5 bases). Deletions cut 5 bases from V and 3 bases from J, with 11 bases between. CDR3 size: 14 residues. Germline values: CDR1 MNHEY, CDR2 SVGAGI.

The V call is TRBV21-1, the J call TRBJ1-1; the listed D gene, TRBD1, was not tested against the DNA. TRBV21-1 is annotated as a pseudogene. This CDR3 contains 15 residues. CDR3 nucleotide sequence: TGTGCCAGCAGTAACCCCCGGACAGAGAACACTGAAGCTTTCTTT. It is translated as CASSNPRTENTEAFF.